These 8 T cell receptor beta chains came from one sample sequenced in a study of shared clonotypes between healthy human individuals (dated by TCRdb to 2020 to 2021). Libraries were prepared through the immunoSEQ multiplex PCR assay. This is the immuneACCESS table as TCRdb keeps it, with only in-frame sequences that have V and J called. A part of the clones is gone; compared with another copy, unresolved V genes explain less than half, and the rest is unexplained. In this sample the table shows some 1 million clones, about 77% of which occur a single time. Around 1.4% of the sample is taken by the ten largest. The sample taken for sequencing was memory CD4+ T cells sorted from blood. The cell subset or site label here, explained by the study, means: CD45RA-negative fraction. These receptors all come from a man between 18 and 29 years old in good health.

The chain employs TRBV18 and TRBJ1-1, with unresolved D. Per germline, CDR1 KGHSH and CDR2 LQKENI. The CDR3 runs to 15 residues. V lost 5 bases and J lost 1, with 14 bases in between. The CDR3, as DNA: TGTGCCAGCTCAAACTACTTAGGTGGGAACACTGAAGCTTTCTTT. Protein sequence: CASSNYLGGNTEAFF.

The CDR3 DNA reads TGTGCCAGCAGCCAAAGGGCGGGGGCGGAAGATACGCAGTATTTT. Translating it yields CASSQRAGAEDTQYF. This chain uses TRBV7-2 with TRBJ2-3; a weak D match, TRBD2 (7 bases). CDR3 size: 15 residues. V lost 5 bases and J lost 5, with 17 bases in between. CDR1 SGHTA and CDR2 FQGNSA come from the germline V gene.

This clone was seen only once. This chain connects TRBV27 to TRBJ1-1; no clear D. The V end was cut by 4 bases, the J end by 2 bases, with 11 bases between. The length of the CDR3 is 14 residues. The germline CDR1 and CDR2 sequences are MNHEY and SMNVEV (reference sequence). CDR3 sequence reads: CASSSVARNTEAFF. CDR3 coding DNA: TGTGCCAGCAGTTCTGTGGCACGTAACACTGAAGCTTTCTTT.

The table lists this clone with a count of one. The chain combines TRBV27 with TRBJ2-7, with 8 nucleotides matching TRBD1. The trim removed 3 bases at V and 4 bases at J, leaving 5 bases unmatched. From germline, CDR1 is MNHEY and CDR2 SMNVEV (reference sequence). This CDR3 comprises 14 residues. In nucleotides, the CDR3 is TGTGCCAGCAGTTTGGACAGGGCCCATTACGAGCAGTACTTC. This gives the protein CASSLDRAHYEQYF.

V is TRBV6-1 and J is TRBJ1-2; no clear D gene. Germline V lookup: CDR1 MNHNS, CDR2 SASEGT. CDR3 size: 14 residues. The V gene lost 6 bases and the J gene lost 0 bases, with 11 bases spanning the gap. This CDR3 reads CASSRADANYGYTF. In DNA form, the CDR3 reads TGTGCCAGCAGCCGTGCCGATGCTAACTATGGCTACACCTTC.

This clone was recorded at least ten times. The V gene is TRBV10-3, the J gene TRBJ2-1; 7 nucleotides line up with TRBD2. Germline V gives CDR1 ENHRY, CDR2 SYGVKD. Trimming at V came to 2 bases and at J to 5 bases, leaving 9 bases not matched to a gene. The CDR3 is made up of 16 amino acids. CDR3 sequence reads: CAISEALAGVNNEQFF. The CDR3 coding sequence is TGTGCCATCAGTGAGGCTCTGGCGGGGGTCAACAATGAGCAGTTCTTC.

About this clone itself: One end of the junction varies from germline; a read error may be responsible. The chain uses TRBV7-7 and TRBJ2-5; 7 nucleotides align to TRBD2. The germline V gene has CDR1 SSHAT and CDR2 FNYEAQ (reference sequence). The CDR3 spans 15 residues. CDR3 protein: CASSPAGGSQETQYF. In DNA form, the CDR3 reads TGTGCTAGCAGCCCCGCTGGCGGGAGTCAAGAGACCCAGTACTTC.

This chain links TRBV13 with TRBJ2-4; D possibly corresponds to TRBD1 (5 bases). The CDR3 totals 17 residues. The V and J ends lost 6 bases and 0 bases respectively, with 18 bases between them. Germline CDR1 and CDR2: PRHDT and FYEKMQ (reference sequence). The CDR3 region is CASRSDRLQVAKNIQYF. In DNA, the CDR3 is TGTGCCAGCAGATCTGACCGCCTACAGGTAGCCAAAAACATTCAGTACTTC.